These 26 T cell receptor beta chains were all obtained from the same sample, sequenced in a study of T cell responses to AZD1222 COVID-19 vaccine. Method: immunoSEQ multiplex PCR; TCRdb's copy keeps in-frame clones and lacks some. The repertoire consists of 250,000 or so clones, with over 90% occurring once and the leading ten covering less than 0.65%. The starting material was peripheral blood, obtained on day 0 of AZD1222 vaccination. The source is an adult in good health.

This clone was seen once. CDR3 residues: CASSLAFRPGYNSPLHF. CDR3 in DNA: TGTGCCAGCAGCTTAGCGTTCCGGCCAGGGTATAATTCACCCCTCCACTTT. V gene TRBV7-2 combines with J gene TRBJ1-6, with D possibly TRBD1 on 5 matching bases. Germline CDR1 and CDR2: SGHTA and FQGNSA. Trimming took off 0 bases at V and 4 bases at J, with 13 bases between the two ends. The length of the CDR3 is 17 residues. Full variable domain (missing parts from reference TRBV7-2 and TRBJ1-6): GAGVSQSPSNKVTEKGKDVELRCDPISGHTALYWYRQSLGQGLEFLIYFQGNSAPDKSGLPSDRFSAERTGGSVSTLTIQRTQQEDSAVYLCASSLAFRPGYNSPLHFGNGTRLTVT.

In regard to this clone: Within the sample, other DNA sequences also encode this same CDR3. This chain links TRBV7-9 with TRBJ2-2, with D possibly being TRBD2 (6 bases). CDR3 size: 16 residues. Trimming removed 5 bases at V and 5 bases at J, with 18 bases between. The germline V gene has CDR1 SEHNR and CDR2 FQNEAQ (reference sequence). This chain's CDR3 is CASSLTLAGGTGELFF. In DNA form, the CDR3 reads TGTGCCAGCAGCCTAACGCTAGCAGGAGGGACCGGGGAGCTGTTTTTT.

The chain uses TRBV15 and TRBJ1-4; D ambiguous. The CDR3 length is 16 residues. Germline V gene data show CDR1 as LNHNV and CDR2 as YYDKDF (reference sequence). V dropped 1 base and J dropped 7 bases, with 16 bases sitting between them. CDR3 protein: CATSRVGSVRGEKLFF. CDR3 sequence (DNA): TGTGCCACCAGCAGAGTAGGGAGTGTCAGAGGTGAAAAACTGTTTTTT.

This chain links TRBV11-2 with TRBJ1-2; 10 nucleotides align to TRBD1. Germline V gives CDR1 SGHAT, CDR2 FQNNGV. With 4 bases clipped from V and 6 bases from J, the junction kept 8 bases outside the gene matches. The CDR3 length is 15 residues. CDR3 in amino acids: CASSSLGQGVNGYTF. CDR3 nucleotide sequence: TGTGCCAGCAGCTCCCTAGGACAGGGGGTTAATGGCTACACCTTC. The full variable domain, in which reference TRBV11-2 and TRBJ1-2 provide the parts outside the CDR3, is EAGVAQSPRYKIIEKRQSVAFWCNPISGHATLYWYQQILGQGPKLLIQFQNNGVVDDSQLPKDRFSAERLKGVDSTLKIQPAKLEDSAVYLCASSSLGQGVNGYTFGSGTRLTVV.

The chain links TRBV19 to TRBJ2-2, with 9 nucleotides matching TRBD2. CDR3 length: 13 amino acids. Germline CDR1 reads LNHDA; CDR2 reads SQIVND (reference sequence). The V gene end was trimmed by 8 bases and the J gene end by 5 bases; junction bases not matched to a gene: 3. In nucleotides, the CDR3 is TGTGCCAGTTCTAGCGGGGTTACCGGGGAGCTGTTTTTT. Its protein product is CASSSGVTGELFF.

As concerns this clone: Additional DNA sequences in this sample encode the identical CDR3. The gene calls are TRBV5-6 and TRBJ2-7; tentatively, D is TRBD1 (6 bases). Germline values: CDR1 SGHDT, CDR2 YYEEEE. V lost 0 bases and J 3 bases, leaving 7 bases between the germline ends. The CDR3 covers 13 residues. The CDR3 spells CASSLGTVYEQYF. The CDR3 DNA sequence: TGTGCCAGCAGCTTGGGGACAGTCTACGAGCAGTACTTC.

V and J are TRBV3-1 (or the pseudogene TRBV3-2) and TRBJ1-3; unclear D gene. Germline V gives CDR1 LGHDT, CDR2 YNNKEL (reference sequence). This CDR3 spans 15 amino acids. V was pared by 2 bases and J by 4 bases, with 12 bases between. DNA for the CDR3: TGTGCCAGCAGCCAACTAGGAACCCGAGGAAACACCATATATTTT. It encodes CASSQLGTRGNTIYF.

This chain links TRBV28 with TRBJ1-3; TRBD1 aligns across 8 bases. The CDR3 consists of 15 residues. CDR1 is MDHEN and CDR2 is SYDVKM in the germline V gene. V gave up 4 bases and J gave up 0 bases; unmatched junction bases: 2. The CDR3 sequence: CASSSGQVSGNTIYF. The CDR3 nucleotides are TGTGCCAGCAGTTCGGGACAGGTCTCTGGAAACACCATATATTTT.

The gene calls are TRBV20-1 and TRBJ2-7, with D perhaps TRBD2 (6 bases). The germline V gene has CDR1 DFQATT and CDR2 SNEGSKA (reference sequence). The CDR3 length is 10 residues. Trimming stripped 6 bases from V and 6 bases from J, with 9 bases between. The CDR3, as DNA: TGCAGTGCGCCGGGAGTCGAGCAGTACTTC. It translates to CSAPGVEQYF.

This clone was observed a single time. The chain recombines TRBV7-9 with TRBJ1-6; no reliable D call. The V end was cut by 5 bases, the J end by 0 bases, with 11 bases between. CDR1 and CDR2 (germline): SEHNR, FQNEAQ (reference sequence). This CDR3 region has 16 residues. Written as DNA, the CDR3 is TGTGCCAGCAGCAAGGTGGGGAGCTCCTATAATTCACCCCTCCACTTT. Its protein is CASSKVGSSYNSPLHF.

In its sample, this clone was seen once. V and J are TRBV6-5 and TRBJ2-2, with D possibly matching TRBD1 (6 bases). Germline CDR1 is MNHEY and CDR2 is SVGAGI. V was pared by 5 bases and J by 3 bases, with 10 bases between. This CDR3 has 14 amino acids. CDR3: CASSLDSYTGELFF. DNA for the CDR3: TGTGCCAGCAGTCTGGACAGCTACACCGGGGAGCTGTTTTTT.

This chain links TRBV19 with TRBJ2-2; 9 bases match TRBD2. Per the germline V gene, CDR1 is LNHDA and CDR2 is SQIVND (reference sequence). CDR3 length equals 16 residues. After removal of 6 bases from V and 2 bases from J, the junction contained 7 bases not matched to a gene. Written as DNA, the CDR3 is TGTGCCAGTAGCAGAAAGGGACTAGCCAACACCGGGGAGCTGTTTTTT. This gives the protein CASSRKGLANTGELFF.

This chain connects TRBV9 to TRBJ1-1; 8 nucleotides line up with TRBD1. Germline values: CDR1 SGDLS, CDR2 YYNGEE. Losses at the gene ends were 3 bases for V and 4 bases for J; bases not matched to a gene: 11. This CDR3 has 16 amino acids. CDR3 sequence (DNA): TGTGCCAGCAGCGCTTGGACAGGGCCAGGGAGCACTGAAGCTTTCTTT. Amino acid sequence: CASSAWTGPGSTEAFF. Combining the CDR3 with reference TRBV9 and TRBJ1-1 gives the whole variable domain DSGVTQTPKHLITATGQRVTLRCSPRSGDLSVYWYQQSLDQGLQFLIQYYNGEERAKGNILERFSAQQFPDLHSELNLSSLELGDSALYFCASSAWTGPGSTEAFFGQGTRLTVV.

The rearrangement links TRBV6-1 to TRBJ2-7; 7 bases align to TRBD1. CDR1 is MNHNS and CDR2 is SASEGT in the germline V gene. J lost 3 bases, V lost 3 bases, and 2 bases had no gene match. CDR3 length equals 13 residues. This chain's CDR3 is CASSEGQYYEQYF. The CDR3 DNA reads TGTGCCAGCAGTGAGGGACAGTACTACGAGCAGTACTTC.

The chain couples TRBV5-1 to TRBJ1-1, with D hard to call. Germline V CDR1 and CDR2: SGHRS, YFSETQ. The CDR3 covers 15 residues. Between the trimmed V and J ends, which lost 0 bases and 1 base, there was a span of 10 bases. In DNA, the CDR3 is TGCGCCAGCAGCTTGGCCCCGATAGCGAACACTGAAGCTTTCTTT. Translation: CASSLAPIANTEAFF.

The V gene is TRBV5-4, the J gene TRBJ1-3, with D hard to call. The ends were cut back, 4 bases at V and 0 bases at J, with 8 bases in the middle. This CDR3 contains 14 residues. Per the germline V gene, CDR1 is SGHNT and CDR2 is YYREEE (reference sequence). In nucleotides, the CDR3 is TGTGCCAGCAGCCCGGAAATCTCTGGAAACACCATATATTTT. Translating gives CASSPEISGNTIYF.

This chain joins TRBV28 and TRBJ2-3; D is possibly TRBD2 (7 bases). The CDR3 runs to 15 residues. V was shortened by 2 bases and J by 5 bases, with 14 bases between the two germline ends. Germline V gene sequence: CDR1 MDHEN, CDR2 SYDVKM. Here the CDR3 reads CASSLPRGAGDTQYF. Written as DNA, the CDR3 is TGTGCCAGCAGTTTACCCCGGGGGGCGGGAGATACGCAGTATTTT.

The V call is TRBV18, the J call TRBJ2-2; 9 bases agree with TRBD1. This CDR3 is built from 16 residues. V gave up 3 bases and J gave up 2 bases; unmatched junction bases: 4. Per the germline V gene, CDR1 is KGHSH and CDR2 is LQKENI. CDR3 protein: CASSPNRGPNTGELFF. As DNA, the CDR3 is TGTGCCAGCTCACCGAACAGGGGGCCTAACACCGGGGAGCTGTTTTTT.

The chain has TRBV27 and TRBJ2-5; maybe TRBD2 (5 bases). The ends were cut back, 5 bases at V and 1 base at J, with 11 bases in the middle. This CDR3 has 14 residues. Germline V gene sequence: CDR1 MNHEY, CDR2 SMNVEV (reference sequence). CDR3 loop: CASSALGPQETQYF. In DNA, the CDR3 is TGTGCCAGCAGTGCACTAGGACCCCAAGAGACCCAGTACTTC.

This clone turned up a few times. The chain carries TRBV12-3 or TRBV12-4 and TRBJ1-1; D is uncertain. With 6 bases removed from V and 2 bases from J, the gap between germline ends came to 7 bases. The CDR3 contains 12 residues. DNA for the CDR3: TGTGCCAGCAGGCGCAAAAACACTGAAGCTTTCTTT. Protein sequence: CASRRKNTEAFF.

This clone came up once. The genes are TRBV7-9 and TRBJ2-5; no definite D call. Trimming cost V 1 base and J 4 bases, with 10 bases left between them. The CDR3 totals 14 residues. In germline, CDR1 is SEHNR, CDR2 FQNEAQ (reference sequence). CDR3 in amino acids: CASSLDGRRETQYF. The CDR3 coding sequence is TGTGCCAGCAGCTTAGACGGCAGGAGAGAGACCCAGTACTTC.

This chain joins TRBV4-2 and TRBJ2-7, with D possibly matching TRBD2 (5 bases). Trimming removed 0 bases at V and 0 bases at J, with 15 bases between. CDR3 length: 17 residues. CDR1 and CDR2 (germline): LGHNA, YNFKEQ. DNA of the CDR3: TGTGCCAGCAGCCAAGATTCGAGGGCAGGACGCTCCTACGAGCAGTACTTC. Its protein is CASSQDSRAGRSYEQYF.

The V call is TRBV6-2 or TRBV6-3, the J call TRBJ2-3; the D is unclear. This CDR3 has 14 residues. V was pared by 6 bases and J by 0 bases, with 10 bases between. Germline CDR1 and CDR2: MNHEY and SVGEGT. CDR3 sequence (DNA): TGTGCCAGCAGCCTGAAAGGGAGCACAGATACGCAGTATTTT. Protein sequence: CASSLKGSTDTQYF.

This chain links TRBV28 with TRBJ1-2; the match to TRBD1 covers 7 bases. The J segment lost 4 bases and the V segment lost 6 bases, leaving 8 bases of the junction unmatched. CDR3 size: 14 residues. CDR1 MDHEN and CDR2 SYDVKM come from the germline V gene. CDR3 bases: TGTGCCAGCAGGTTAAGGGGGCGACGCTATGGCTACACCTTC. This translates into CASRLRGRRYGYTF.

The V call is TRBV18, the J call TRBJ1-3; D remains unclear. Per germline, CDR1 KGHSH and CDR2 LQKENI. V lost 1 base and J lost 0, with 10 bases in between. The CDR3 is made up of 16 amino acids. The CDR3 DNA reads as TGTGCCAGCTCACCACACCGGGAGTTCTCTGGAAACACCATATATTTT. Residues: CASSPHREFSGNTIYF. The full variable domain, in which reference TRBV18 and TRBJ1-3 provide the parts outside the CDR3, is NAGVMQNPRHLVRRRGQEARLRCSPMKGHSHVYWYRQLPEEGLKFMVYLQKENIIDESGMPKERFSAEFPKEGPSILRIQQVVRGDSAAYFCASSPHREFSGNTIYFGEGSWLTVV.

V usage is TRBV28 and J usage is TRBJ1-2, with D possibly matching TRBD1 (6 bases). This CDR3 is built from 13 residues. Per germline, CDR1 MDHEN and CDR2 SYDVKM. V lost 2 bases and J lost 4, with 8 bases in between. Here the CDR3 reads CASSLEGGYGYTF. The CDR3 coding sequence is TGTGCCAGCAGTTTAGAGGGGGGCTATGGCTACACCTTC.